This TCR beta chain comes out of a study of blood T cells in healthy people across ages. With 3 bases clipped from V and 5 bases from J, the junction kept 10 bases outside the gene matches. Germline loops: CDR1 SGHRS, CDR2 YFSETQ. The CDR3 length is 16 residues. For the second PCR, which ran for 7 to 11 cycles, a sample-barcoded 5' primer and a J-beta primer mix were used. Each cDNA molecule was tagged by a template-switch adaptor with 12 random nucleotides. TCRdb fed the 5' RACE reads into MiXCR, producing one record per CDR3 protein. Of about 570,000 distinct CDR3 sequences listed, approximately 30% are singletons. In regard to this clonotype: Its antigen is unidentified.

Per-sample PBMC isolation yielded at least 6 million cells. The study, taken as a whole, reports: Those diversity estimates obtained from one million T cells were thought to be underestimates. Compared with aged donors, long-lived donors showed fewer expanded clones, suggesting selection.

This chain uses TRBV5-1 with TRBJ2-5, with 10 bases fitting TRBD2. Sample: blood. This TCR was recovered from a woman between 65 and 79 years old in good health. The CDR3 coding sequence is TGCGCCAGCAGCTCCACTAGCGGGGTTGGGGATGAGACCCAGTACTTC. This encodes CASSSTSGVGDETQYF.